This T cell receptor (beta chain) was identified in a study of blood T cell repertoires in COVID-19. About the study: Samples taken during acute and convalescent COVID-19 were collected in the United States, Italy and Spain. The cDNA or gDNA used as material had been derived from T cells, B-cell-depleted T cells, or PBMCs.

Under the authors' procedure: By means of reference gene primer amplification, nucleated cell counts were estimated. The table came from immunoSEQ multiplex PCR; TCRdb's copy has only in-frame clones and leaves some out. That table furnishes V, J and clone size, whereas the DNA furnished D and trimming. Among under 150,000 clones, around 83% were seen once, and the ten largest hold about 6%. Looked up from germline, CDR1 is SGHAT and CDR2 is FQNNGV. The CDR3 has 13 residues. The ends lost 1 base at V and 6 bases at J; junction bases unmatched: 2. Sequenced input: peripheral blood. The chain employs TRBV11-2 and TRBJ1-1, with TRBD1 matching over 7 bases. This clonotype originated in an older man with active or convalescent COVID-19. This CDR3 is CASSLATGAEAFF. Written as DNA, the CDR3 is TGTGCCAGCAGCTTAGCCACAGGGGCTGAAGCTTTCTTT.